This T cell receptor (beta chain) is drawn from a study of breast tumors, draining lymph nodes, adjacent tissues. The length of the CDR3 is 17 residues. The V gene end was trimmed by 0 bases and the J gene end by 3 bases; junction bases not matched to a gene: 14. Germline assignment: CDR1 DFQATT and CDR2 SNEGSKA (reference sequence). Breast cancer patients provided tissue from their axillary draining lymph nodes. This clonotype was detected ten times or more. TCRdb reanalysed the multiplex PCR reads using MiXCR and keeps one entry per CDR3 protein. The sample contains approximately 250,000 distinct CDR3 sequences, 30% to 35% of which appear only once.

The chain recombines TRBV20-1 with TRBJ2-7; 7 bases align to TRBD2. The sample consisted of axillary lymph node tissue. The source is a female donor with breast cancer. Some clones in this sample may be carry-over from other donors' samples. The CDR3 coding sequence is TGCAGTGCTAGAGATAAGGACAACGGGGGGAGCAACTACGAGCAGTACTTC. This gives the protein CSARDKDNGGSNYEQYF.